The clone carrying this T cell receptor (beta chain) was recorded many times. Its target is unknown. V was cut by 1 base and J by 1 base, with 25 bases left in between. Germline lookup yields CDR1 MNHEY and CDR2 SVGAGI. The CDR3 totals 20 residues. The entry originates in a study of regulatory T cells in long-lasting Graves disease. Study-level findings and limits: Those with persistent disease had in common more public clonotypes (around 2,700) than new patients (about 970). Persistent disease samples used TRBV28, TRBJ1-2 and TRBJ2-5 preferentially. Small numbers of samples may have cut accuracy.

The time point here: newly diagnosed GD, antithyroid drugs for less than 3 months. Isolated PBMC RNA provided the starting material for the TCR library. Investigators prepared the TCR beta libraries by applying iRepertoire HTBI primers and Arm-PCR of CDR3 regions. TCRdb called the multiplex PCR reads again in MiXCR, with one record for every CDR3 protein. The sample contains roughly 260,000 distinct CDR3 sequences, approximately 20% of which appear only once. A further study also used this sample, focusing on T cells in Graves' hyperthyroidism and ophthalmopathy.

The receptor was derived from a woman aged 30 to 39 with Graves disease. The sample was peripheral blood mononuclear cells (PBMCs), taken at new diagnosis, from a patient treated with antithyroid drugs. V and J are TRBV6-5 and TRBJ1-2; D not resolved. DNA for the CDR3: TGTGCCAGCAGTTACTTAACCCCCCTCGGGCAGGCACCACTTAACTATGGCTACACCTTC. Translation gives CASSYLTPLGQAPLNYGYTF.